This entry features one T cell receptor beta chain sequence. The clone's antigen remains unknown. One base away there is no much larger clone; base qualities are not given. The donors were roughly 39 Caucasian individuals from Russia, aged roughly 6 to 100 years, who were systemically healthy. Each donor gave roughly 9 milliliters of peripheral blood, drawn into EDTA-treated Vacutainer tubes. Ficoll-Paque density-gradient centrifugation was used to isolate PBMCs, with at least 7 million obtained per sample. Total RNA, at least 5 micrograms per sample, was extracted from PBMCs with Trizol reagent. For every donor, flow cytometry on a PBMC aliquot measured the percentage of naive CD45RAhigh/CD27high T cells. This entry comes from a study of blood T cells in healthy people across ages (dated by TCRdb to 2014 to 2015). Describing the broader study: In model experiments, template switching captured about one uniquely barcoded TCR beta cDNA molecule for every two T cells. Age-related changes in TCR beta repertoire diversity were measured in the study by deep sequencing normalized with unique cDNA molecular identifiers. Four age groups were formed from the donors: young (average about 17 years), middle-aged (approximately 39), aged (under 70) and long-lived (more than 75). To avoid experimental bias, donors of different ages were randomly spread across the sequencing lanes. For two donors (one aged 18 to 29 and one aged 80 or older), the study analyzed two additional independent replicas of 1 million unique cDNA reads from the same blood draw. General findings and caveats noted by the study authors: Because donor CMV infection status was unknown, age-related changes in expanded clonotypes were potentially confounded. Compared with the aged group, the long-lived group had more naive CD4+ T cells, fewer expanded clones and increased TCR diversity, suggesting age selection. There was a strong correlation between observed TCR beta diversity and the percentage of naive T cells measured by flow cytometry. Estimates of total diversity based on one million sequenced T cells were regarded as lower bounds and as underestimates. As age increased, observed TCR beta diversity per million T cells dropped in a roughly linear way, and a significant reduction was already evident by age about 40. Bulk unsorted PBMC profiling prevented conclusive comparison of naive and antigen-experienced compartments.

From the cysteine up to the phenylalanine, the CDR3 has a length of 14 residues. The CDR3 DNA has 42 bases and is translated from base 1. The germline V gene sets CDR1 to SNHLY and CDR2 to FYNNEI. At the junction V is shortened by 6 bases and J by 0 bases, with 9 bases in between. Libraries were constructed by 5' RACE. Sequenced on an Illumina HiSeq 2500. A second about 7 to 12 cycle PCR used a sample-barcoded 5' primer and a J-beta primer mix. A unique molecular identifier was introduced onto each TCR beta cDNA molecule by a template-switch 5' adaptor carrying 12 random nucleotides. At least 2.5 million CDR3-containing paired-end reads were obtained from each sample. The Mint cDNA synthesis kit, primed by a TRBC-specific oligonucleotide, was used to synthesize first-strand cDNA from all RNA. Following uracil-DNA glycosylase treatment, all cDNA underwent a first 18-cycle PCR with the universal primers M1SS and BC2_uni_R. For the original study's pipeline: Each sample was normalized by randomly selecting 1 million high-quality reads, each carrying a distinct molecular identifier. Reads sharing molecular identifiers were discarded rather than binned into consensus sequences. MiTCR, with a Q25 quality threshold and the strictest error-elimination algorithm, was used for CDR3 identification, clonotype clustering and error correction. Lower-bound total TCR beta diversity was estimated with a nonparametric unseen species model using Euler transformation. Clones were called with MiXCR by TCRdb after fastp trimmed the public reads at Q25, and only in-frame beta chains were retained. Duplicate CDR3 protein sequences are folded into a single record with the most common DNA and genes. The V and J calls reflect TCRdb's pipeline rather than the authors' work. The sample table lists 700,000 or so distinct CDR3 sequences, 22% of them with a count of one. Jointly, the top ten make up about 22% of the sample.

Material for sequencing was blood. The source of this sequence is an older man in good health. This chain is built from TRBV2 and TRBJ2-1; a tentative D match to TRBD1 spans 5 bases. The CDR3 region has the sequence CASSRTPSYNEQFF. Here is the DNA: TGTGCCAGCAGCCGGACACCCTCCTACAATGAGCAGTTCTTC.